One and the same sample provided the 5 T cell receptor beta chains below, sequenced in a study of blood T cell repertoires in COVID-19 (dated by TCRdb to 2018 to 2021). The library was generated by the immunoSEQ multiplex PCR assay. The table was pulled from immuneACCESS by TCRdb, which kept in-frame rearrangements only. Such tables lose some clones; where checked, under half of the loss comes from unresolved V genes, and the rest has no known cause. The sample contains about 56,000 clones, less than 90% of them found a single time. The ten largest make up around 13% of the sample. The sample taken for sequencing was peripheral blood. Source of these receptors: a woman aged 80 or over with acute or convalescent COVID-19.

The chain carries TRBV6-1 and TRBJ2-7; D is perhaps TRBD1 (5 bases). Germline lookup yields CDR1 MNHNS and CDR2 SASEGT. Trimming removed 2 bases from V and 0 bases from J, with 11 bases in between. The CDR3 loop spans 15 amino acids. Here the CDR3 DNA reads TGTGCCAGCAGTGAACTACAGGCATACTCCTACGAGCAGTACTTC. Translation: CASSELQAYSYEQYF.

This chain joins TRBV9 and TRBJ1-2; D not resolved. Trimming cost V 4 bases and J 2 bases, with 3 bases left between them. CDR3 length: 11 amino acids. Germline CDR1 reads SGDLS; CDR2 reads YYNGEE. CDR3 sequence reads: CASSSNYGYTF. The DNA for the CDR3 is TGTGCCAGCAGCTCAAACTATGGCTACACCTTC.

The chain is built from TRBV24-1 and TRBJ2-1; the D gene is possibly TRBD2 (7 bases). Germline CDR1 reads KGHDR; CDR2 reads SFDVKD. V shed 9 bases and J shed 3 bases, with 20 bases lying between them. The CDR3 contains 16 residues. In nucleotides, the CDR3 is TGTGCCACCGGTCGGGGGGCCTCTTCCTACTACAATGAGCAGTTCTTC. It encodes CATGRGASSYYNEQFF.

The CDR3 nucleotides are TGTGCCAGCAGCCAAGAAGAGGGCCGGAACCAAGAGACCCAGTACTTC. Translated, it gives CASSQEEGRNQETQYF. The genes are TRBV3-1 (or the pseudogene TRBV3-2) and TRBJ2-5; perhaps TRBD2 as D (5 bases). The CDR3 is made up of 16 amino acids. CDR1 is LGHDT, CDR2 YNNKEL, per germline (reference sequence). V was clipped by 0 bases and J by 0 bases, with 11 bases between them.

There are a few counts of this clone. The chain employs TRBV24-1 and TRBJ1-2; D might be TRBD1 (5 bases). The germline V gene encodes CDR1 KGHDR and CDR2 SFDVKD. The CDR3 has 14 amino acids. The V gene lost 0 bases and the J gene lost 6 bases, with 10 bases spanning the gap. The CDR3 coding sequence is TGTGCCACCAGTGATTTGTACAGGTCGGATGGCTACACCTTC. This translates into CATSDLYRSDGYTF.